This T cell receptor (beta chain) was observed in a study of STAT5B mutations in CD4+ large granular lymphocyte leukemia. Study results and caveats: Compared with healthy controls (2/35), patient top clones favored TRBV06 (8/27). Without putative leukemic clones, patient CD4-sorted repertoires remained more clonal than healthy CD4+ repertoires.

Sequenced by immunoSEQ multiplex PCR; TCRdb stores in-frame clones only, minus some. The repertoire holds approximately 24,000 clones, with about 78% as singletons. Note on this clone: Its antigen remains unidentified.

Germline CDR1 is GTSNPN and CDR2 is SVGIG (reference sequence). V dropped 3 bases and J dropped 5 bases, with 10 bases sitting between them. This CDR3 contains 12 residues. Input material: CD4+ T cells from blood buffy coats. The rearrangement links TRBV30 to TRBJ1-2; D is undetermined. The source is a human donor in good health. The CDR3 nucleotides read TGTGCCTGGAGGTTCAGCGCGTATGGCTACACCTTC. Its protein product is CAWRFSAYGYTF.